This T cell receptor (beta chain) was sequenced for a study of response to subunit inactivated influenza vaccine. This clonotype showed up just a few times. The antigen remains undetermined. Using its own MiXCR run on the RT-PCR reads, TCRdb lists one record per CDR3 protein. The table records under 950,000 distinct CDR3 sequences, over 20% of them present only once. General study results and limits: Authors suggested each seasonal flu vaccination may recruit only limited numbers of new T cells.

Germline trimming cut 6 bases from V and 0 bases from J; bases unmatched to any gene: 15. CDR1 is SGHAT, CDR2 FQDESV, per germline (reference sequence). CDR3 length equals 21 residues. The sequence was collected from a middle-aged man who received an inactivated influenza vaccine. This chain joins TRBV11-1 and TRBJ2-2; 14 bases match TRBD2. Material: PBMCs from blood, obtained less than 6 days after vaccination. The DNA of the CDR3 is TGTGCCAGCAGAATAGTGACTCGGGGACTAGCGGGAGTCACGAACACCGGGGAGCTGTTTTTT. Translating gives CASRIVTRGLAGVTNTGELFF. Full variable domain (missing parts from reference TRBV11-1 and TRBJ2-2): EAEVAQSPRYKITEKSQAVAFWCDPISGHATLYWYRQILGQGPELLVQFQDESVVDDSQLPKDRFSAERLKGVDSTLKIQPAELGDSAMYLCASRIVTRGLAGVTNTGELFFGEGSRLTVL.